Sequencing of this T cell receptor beta chain was carried out in a study of OX40 agonist ivuxolimab in advanced cancers. The protocol was immunoSEQ multiplex PCR, while the TCRdb copy is restricted to in-frame clones and leaves out a portion. There are about 37,000 clones in the sample; approximately 86% occur only once, and 35% to 40% lies in the top ten. This clone was detected only a few times. What it recognizes is unknown. Overall study findings and caveats: Low normalized T-cell clonal expansion was additionally recorded for some nonresponders. In the expanded peripheral T cells, antigen specificity was never determined.

The CDR3 covers 13 residues. V was pared by 6 bases and J by 8 bases, with 9 bases of the junction left unmatched. The germline CDR1 and CDR2 sequences are MDHEN and SYDVKM. The genes are TRBV28 and TRBJ1-2; 7 bases map to TRBD1. This TCR derives from an adult with an advanced solid tumor such as melanoma, head and neck, liver or kidney cancer. Sequenced material: CD4+ or CD8+ T cells sorted from blood, taken in a trial of the OX40 agonist ivuxolimab. The CDR3 DNA reads TGTGCCAGCAGGCCTCCGGGACAGCGAGGCTACACCTTC. Translated, it gives CASRPPGQRGYTF.